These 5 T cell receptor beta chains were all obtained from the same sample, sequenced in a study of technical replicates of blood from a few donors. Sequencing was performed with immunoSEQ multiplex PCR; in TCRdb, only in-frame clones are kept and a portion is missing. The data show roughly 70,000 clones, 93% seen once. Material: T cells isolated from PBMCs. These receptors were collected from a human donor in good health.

The CDR3 sequence is CASSETGSSWRGYTF. CDR3 DNA sequence: TGTGCCAGCAGTGAGACAGGTTCGTCGTGGCGTGGCTACACCTTC. This sequence joins TRBV6-4 and TRBJ1-2, with D possibly being TRBD1 (6 bases). The CDR3 runs to 15 residues. V lost 3 bases and J lost 7, with 18 bases in between. Per germline, CDR1 MRHNA and CDR2 SNTAGT.

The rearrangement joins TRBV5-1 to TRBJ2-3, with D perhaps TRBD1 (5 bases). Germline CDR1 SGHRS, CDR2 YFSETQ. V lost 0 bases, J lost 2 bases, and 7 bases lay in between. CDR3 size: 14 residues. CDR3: CASSLGQYTDTQYF. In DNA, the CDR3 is TGCGCCAGCAGCTTGGGACAGTACACAGATACGCAGTATTTT.

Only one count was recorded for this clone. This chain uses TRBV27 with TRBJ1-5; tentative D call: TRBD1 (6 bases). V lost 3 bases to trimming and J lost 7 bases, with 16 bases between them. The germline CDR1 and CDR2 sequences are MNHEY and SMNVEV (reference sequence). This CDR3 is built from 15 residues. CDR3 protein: CASSFVGAGEQPQHF. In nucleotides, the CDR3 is TGTGCCAGCAGTTTCGTGGGGGCAGGCGAACAGCCCCAGCATTTT.

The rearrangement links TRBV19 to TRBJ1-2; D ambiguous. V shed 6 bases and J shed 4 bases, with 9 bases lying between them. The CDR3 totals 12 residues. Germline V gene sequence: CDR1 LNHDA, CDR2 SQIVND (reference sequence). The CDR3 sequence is CASSRGVYGYTF. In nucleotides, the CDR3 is TGTGCCAGTAGCCGGGGTGTCTATGGCTACACCTTC.

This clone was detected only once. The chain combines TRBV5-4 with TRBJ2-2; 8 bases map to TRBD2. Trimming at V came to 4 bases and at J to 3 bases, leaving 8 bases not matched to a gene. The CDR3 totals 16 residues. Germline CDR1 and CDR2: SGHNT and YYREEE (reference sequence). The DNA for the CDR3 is TGTGCCAGCAGCCCAGGGACTAGAGGTGACACCGGGGAGCTGTTTTTT. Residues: CASSPGTRGDTGELFF.